This entry lists 17 T cell receptor beta chains sequenced from one sample in a study of CD8 T cells in ankylosing spondylitis. Whole-study results and caveats: Blood of patients with ankylosing spondylitis appeared to be characterized by a TCR beta motif of seven or eight highly homologous variants.

Antigens of these TCRs are unknown. TCRdb itself ran the 5' RACE reads through MiXCR, one entry per CDR3 protein. This sample has 500,000 to 550,000 distinct CDR3 sequences, with more than 9.5% found just once. Source material: blood, either unsorted or a sorted T cell fraction (not recorded which). These receptor sequences come from a male donor with ankylosing spondylitis.

This sequence joins TRBV10-3 and TRBJ1-3; D remains ambiguous. This CDR3 has 12 residues. The germline V gene has CDR1 ENHRY and CDR2 SYGVKD. V was shortened by 2 bases and J by 7 bases, with 6 bases between the two germline ends. The CDR3 spells CAISEGGNTIYF. CDR3 coding DNA: TGTGCCATCAGTGAGGGAGGGAACACCATATATTTT.

For the CDR3, the DNA is TGTGCCAGCAGTTCGGCTAGCGGGAGTCGTGGTGAGCAGTACGTC. Translation: CASSSASGSRGEQYV. The V and J genes are TRBV28 and TRBJ2-7; 10 nucleotides agree with TRBD2. Germline values: CDR1 MDHEN, CDR2 SYDVKM. Losses at the gene ends were 4 bases for V and 7 bases for J; bases not matched to a gene: 10. There are 15 residues in the CDR3.

The genes are TRBV30 and TRBJ2-7; D uncertain. Trimming took 3 bases from V and 0 from J, leaving 6 bases between them. The germline gives CDR1 GTSNPN, CDR2 SVGIG (reference sequence). The CDR3 covers 12 residues. CDR3 sequence reads: CAWRPNSYEQYF. CDR3 coding DNA: TGTGCCTGGAGACCAAACTCCTACGAGCAGTACTTC.

This clonotype showed up just a few times. V and J are TRBV30 and TRBJ1-2; TRBD1 matches 8 bases. The CDR3 loop spans 15 amino acids. Germline lookup yields CDR1 GTSNPN and CDR2 SVGIG (reference sequence). With 3 bases clipped from V and 2 bases from J, the junction kept 8 bases outside the gene matches. The CDR3 sequence: CAWRPPGQENYGYTF. The CDR3 nucleotides are TGTGCCTGGAGACCCCCGGGACAGGAAAACTATGGCTACACCTTC.

This clonotype appeared many times. V usage is TRBV7-6 and J usage is TRBJ2-7; 7 bases map to TRBD1. The CDR3 consists of 14 residues. Germline CDR1 and CDR2: SGHVS and FNYEAQ. The V and J ends lost 4 bases and 1 base, in that order; junction bases with no gene match: 4. In DNA form, the CDR3 reads TGTGCCAGCAGCTCCCCGGGACAGTCCTACGAGCAGTACTTC. It is translated as CASSSPGQSYEQYF.

This CDR3 reads CASSQVRGGTSGYNEQFF. CDR3 in DNA: TGTGCCAGCAGCCAAGTCCGAGGGGGGACTAGCGGATACAATGAGCAGTTCTTC. The V gene is TRBV4-2, the J gene TRBJ2-1; 11 bases agree with TRBD2. This CDR3 spans 18 amino acids. Looked up from germline, CDR1 is LGHNA and CDR2 is YNFKEQ. Trimming at V came to 1 base and at J to 4 bases, leaving 9 bases not matched to a gene.

This clonotype was picked up a small number of times. CDR3 sequence reads: CASSQELTLPTSGSLGEQFF. For the CDR3, the DNA is TGTGCCAGCAGCCAAGAGTTGACCCTGCCGACTAGCGGGAGCTTGGGAGAGCAGTTCTTC. The chain is built from TRBV4-2 and TRBJ2-1; 12 bases line up with TRBD2. CDR1 is LGHNA, CDR2 YNFKEQ, per germline. The CDR3 runs to 20 residues. V was pared by 0 bases and J by 10 bases, with 19 bases of the junction left unmatched.

This clonotype appeared many times. The rearrangement joins TRBV19 to TRBJ2-3; 8 nucleotides align to TRBD2. This CDR3 is built from 13 residues. J was trimmed by 6 bases and V by 8 bases; bases with no gene match: 7. Germline assignment: CDR1 LNHDA and CDR2 SQIVND (reference sequence). The CDR3 nucleotides are TGTGCCAGTCGGGAGGGCCAAGTGGATACGCAGTATTTT. This encodes CASREGQVDTQYF.

This clonotype has a count of ten or more. V is TRBV7-2 and J is TRBJ2-1; D is unclear. Trimming pared 4 bases from V and 7 bases from J, leaving 11 bases between. From germline, CDR1 is SGHTA and CDR2 FQGNSA. CDR3 length: 13 residues. The CDR3 spells CASSSARVNEQFF. The CDR3 region has the DNA TGTGCCAGCAGCTCAGCCCGGGTAAATGAGCAGTTCTTC.

CDR3 sequence reads: CAISDGPSKSGELFF. DNA of the CDR3: TGTGCCATCAGTGATGGGCCGTCTAAGTCCGGGGAGCTGTTTTTT. The chain has TRBV10-3 and TRBJ2-2; no clear D gene. The CDR3 runs 15 residues. V lost 3 bases and J lost 6, with 14 bases in between. In germline, CDR1 is ENHRY, CDR2 SYGVKD.

In DNA form, the CDR3 reads TGCGCCAGCAGCCCTTTGGGATCGGCAAATCAGCCCCAGCATTTT. Translating it yields CASSPLGSANQPQHF. The rearrangement joins TRBV5-1 to TRBJ1-5; no clear D. V was clipped by 4 bases and J by 4 bases, with 15 bases between them. Germline lookup yields CDR1 SGHRS and CDR2 YFSETQ. This CDR3 has 15 residues.

The chain has TRBV11-2 and TRBJ2-1; a possible D gene is TRBD1 (6 bases). Germline V gene lookup returns CDR1 SGHAT and CDR2 FQNNGV. Trimming cost V 4 bases and J 1 base, with 11 bases left between them. The CDR3 loop spans 15 amino acids. The DNA for the CDR3 is TGTGCCAGCAGCTCCGGACAGCAATCCTACAATGAGCAGTTCTTC. Its translation is CASSSGQQSYNEQFF.

This chain connects TRBV6-2 or TRBV6-3 to TRBJ1-5; D is unresolved. CDR3 size: 13 residues. CDR1 and CDR2 from the germline V gene are MNHEY and SVGEGT. V was trimmed by 10 bases and J by 5 bases, leaving 15 bases between them. This chain's CDR3 is CANTAGMDQPQHF. CDR3 nucleotide sequence: TGTGCCAACACGGCGGGAATGGATCAGCCCCAGCATTTT.

This clonotype has only a few counts. V usage is TRBV18 and J usage is TRBJ1-6, with 7 bases that match TRBD1. J gave up 6 bases and V 3 bases, and 5 bases lay outside the gene matches. The CDR3 sequence is 15 residues long. Germline CDR1 is KGHSH and CDR2 is LQKENI. CDR3 in DNA: TGTGCCAGCTCACCGGACAGGACCCTTAATTCACCCCTCCACTTT. Amino acid sequence: CASSPDRTLNSPLHF.

In its sample, this clonotype was seen a few times. This chain joins TRBV9 and TRBJ2-1; possible D gene TRBD2, 5 bases. CDR3 length: 14 residues. Per germline, CDR1 SGDLS and CDR2 YYNGEE. V was clipped by 5 bases and J by 7 bases, with 16 bases between them. As DNA, the CDR3 is TGTGCCAGCAGGGCCCGCGAGGGTTTTAATGAGCAGTTCTTC. Protein product: CASRAREGFNEQFF.

This clonotype has at least ten counts. This CDR3 is CASSQEGGRSYNEQFF. CDR3 in DNA: TGCGCCAGCAGCCAAGAAGGCGGGAGGTCCTACAATGAGCAGTTCTTC. The rearrangement uses TRBV4-1 and TRBJ2-1; 8 bases match TRBD2. This CDR3 has 16 amino acids. V trimming: 0 bases; J trimming: 1 base; junction bases outside the gene matches: 2. The germline V gene has CDR1 MGHRA and CDR2 YSYEKL.

The chain employs TRBV7-8 and TRBJ2-7, with D possibly TRBD2 on 5 matching bases. CDR1 is SGHVS, CDR2 FQNEAQ, per germline. CDR3 length: 13 residues. V was trimmed by 5 bases and J by 7 bases, leaving 15 bases between them. The CDR3 bases are TGTGCCAGCAGCCACACGGTTCAGCGGGAGCAGTACGTC. It yields the protein CASSHTVQREQYV.